This T cell receptor beta chain was sequenced for a study of neurological immune-mediated disorders. Specified time point: technical triplicate 2. This CDR3 comprises 15 residues. Germline V gives CDR1 SGDLS, CDR2 YYNGEE. With 0 bases removed from V and 5 bases from J, the gap between germline ends came to 14 bases. Many counts were recorded for this clonotype. The making of cDNA relied on 5'RACE with 10-nucleotide random UMIs. TCRdb used MiXCR to reprocess the 5' RACE reads, holding one entry per CDR3 protein. This sample yields tens of thousands of distinct CDR3 sequences, of which more than 20% are seen a single time; about 5% belongs to the top ten.

The sequence was obtained from a man in his fifties or sixties with HTLV-1-associated myelopathy (HAM/TSP). The chain combines TRBV9 with TRBJ2-5, with D possibly matching TRBD1 (5 bases). The sequencing input was PBMCs. DNA for the CDR3: TGTGCCAGCAGCGTAGGACAGTACCCCGGGGAGACCCAGTACTTC. The encoded protein is CASSVGQYPGETQYF.